These 22 T cell receptor beta chains share one sample of origin, sequenced in a study of neurological immune-mediated disorders (dated by TCRdb to about 2019). Library preparation employed 5' RACE. Sequencing was performed on an Illumina HiSeq 2500. TCRdb handled the public reads itself, with Q25 trimming in fastp and clone calling in MiXCR, and kept productive beta chains. Records with the same CDR3 protein are collapsed into one entry carrying the most frequent genes and DNA. Across this sample there are 66,000 or so distinct CDR3 sequences, with 3.4% seen only once. The ten largest clones take up about 4% of the sample. The material sequenced was PBMCs. These receptors were taken from a man aged 35 to 55 with multiple sclerosis.

This clonotype was seen at least ten times. The chain joins TRBV7-9 to TRBJ2-2; D may be TRBD1 (5 bases). The CDR3 is made up of 16 amino acids. Germline V gene lookup returns CDR1 SEHNR and CDR2 FQNEAQ (reference sequence). V lost 0 bases, J lost 1 base, and 9 bases lay in between. The CDR3 coding sequence is TGTGCCAGCAGCTTAGCGGGGCAGAGGAACACCGGGGAGCTGTTTTTT. Translated, it gives CASSLAGQRNTGELFF.

This clonotype has ten or more counts. The chain uses TRBV3-1 and TRBJ2-1, with a weak D call TRBD2 (6 bases). This CDR3 is built from 16 residues. Germline values: CDR1 LGHDT, CDR2 YNNKEL (reference sequence). Trimming removed 6 bases from V and 7 bases from J, with 22 bases in between. This CDR3 is CASSLGRGGVQNEQFF. In DNA, the CDR3 is TGTGCCAGCAGTCTCGGGAGAGGAGGGGTACAGAATGAGCAGTTCTTC.

The sample holds a few counts of this clonotype. A much larger clone sits a single nucleotide away, making a read error possible. This chain uses TRBV6-5 with TRBJ2-1, with a weak D call TRBD2 (6 bases). Per germline, CDR1 MNHEY and CDR2 SVGAGI. There are 12 residues in the CDR3. The CDR3 DNA reads as TGTGACAGCAGTGACGGGGGCAATGAGCAGTTCTTC. Translating it yields CDSSDGGNEQFF.

This clonotype was picked up many times. V and J are TRBV5-1 and TRBJ2-7; weak D call: TRBD2 (5 bases). Germline CDR1 and CDR2: SGHRS and YFSETQ. This CDR3 comprises 11 residues. Trimming removed 5 bases from V and 7 bases from J, with 10 bases in between. CDR3 amino acids: CASRAQREQYF. The CDR3 DNA is TGCGCCAGCAGGGCGCAGCGGGAGCAGTACTTC.

This clonotype came up many times. This chain links TRBV21-1 with TRBJ2-7; the tabulated D call, TRBD1, remains unverified against the DNA. TRBV21-1 is an annotated pseudogene. The CDR3 covers 17 residues. The CDR3 coding sequence is TGTGCCGCGATACAACAGGGATCGTCTCCCTTTTCGGGCGAGCAGTACTTC. As protein: CAAIQQGSSPFSGEQYF.

For this clonotype: A much larger clone lies a single base off, so this may be a read error. The CDR3 DNA reads TGTGCCAGCAGACACCGAGGAGGGGGGGCAACCGGGGAGCTGTTTTTT. The encoded protein is CASRHRGGGATGELFF. V and J are TRBV6-6 and TRBJ2-2, with TRBD2 as a possible D gene (7 bases). The V gene lost 6 bases and the J gene lost 5 bases, with 19 bases spanning the gap. Per germline, CDR1 MNHNY and CDR2 SVGAGI (reference sequence). The CDR3 consists of 16 residues.

This clonotype was seen repeatedly, ten times or more. The chain has TRBV7-2 and TRBJ2-2; D gene unclear. The CDR3 totals 16 residues. Germline V gene sequence: CDR1 SGHTA, CDR2 FQGNSA. The V end lost 1 base, the J end lost 8 bases, and 17 bases lay between the germline ends. In DNA, the CDR3 is TGTGCCAGCAGCTTAGTAGGGCAGCTCCCCTCTGGGGAGCTGTTTTTT. Protein: CASSLVGQLPSGELFF.

This clonotype came up many times. V and J are TRBV2 and TRBJ2-1; TRBD2 matches at 8 bases. Germline V CDR1 and CDR2: SNHLY, FYNNEI. Trimming removed 7 bases from V and 4 bases from J; junction bases left unmatched: 12. This CDR3 contains 16 residues. This chain's CDR3 is CASTSASGPYYNEQFF. DNA for the CDR3: TGTGCCAGCACGTCGGCTAGCGGGCCATATTACAATGAGCAGTTCTTC.

With respect to this clonotype: This may come from a read error, since a much larger clone is one base off. This chain joins TRBV12-3 or TRBV12-4 and TRBJ2-3; tentative D call: TRBD2 (6 bases). The CDR3 is 11 residues long. In DNA, the CDR3 is TGTGACAGCAGATCTAGCGACACGCAGTATTTT. This translates into CDSRSSDTQYF.

In its sample, this clonotype was seen many times. The V gene is TRBV6-5, the J gene TRBJ1-5; D is ambiguous. V shed 5 bases and J shed 7 bases, with 12 bases lying between them. CDR1 MNHEY and CDR2 SVGAGI come from the germline V gene. CDR3 length equals 13 residues. The CDR3 DNA reads as TGTGCCAGCAGTCCCAGCCGACTGCAGCCCCAGCATTTT. This encodes CASSPSRLQPQHF.

This clonotype was recorded at least ten times. The chain uses TRBV5-1 and TRBJ1-1, with a weak D call TRBD1 (5 bases). This CDR3 is 13 amino acids long. Germline lookup yields CDR1 SGHRS and CDR2 YFSETQ. V lost 3 bases and J lost 1, with 7 bases in between. The CDR3 loop reads CASSSTGNTEAFF. CDR3 bases: TGCGCCAGCAGCTCCACAGGGAACACTGAAGCTTTCTTT.

The V and J genes are TRBV10-3 and TRBJ2-2, with TRBD1 as a possible D gene (6 bases). The CDR3 extends over 16 amino acids. The germline gives CDR1 ENHRY, CDR2 SYGVKD. Deletions cut 0 bases from V and 0 bases from J, with 8 bases between. CDR3 amino acids: CAISESGTSNTGELFF. The CDR3 DNA is TGTGCCATCAGTGAGTCCGGGACATCGAACACCGGGGAGCTGTTTTTT.

This clonotype was seen ten or more times. The J gene is TRBJ2-7, the V gene TRBV5-1, with TRBD1 matching 9 bases. The CDR3 consists of 15 residues. Germline CDR1 reads SGHRS; CDR2 reads YFSETQ. The V segment lost 4 bases and the J segment 1 base; nucleotides outside the gene matches: 6. CDR3 sequence: CASSRTGAASYEQYF. The CDR3 DNA follows: TGCGCCAGCAGCAGGACAGGGGCCGCATCCTACGAGCAGTACTTC.

This clonotype was counted many times. The chain carries TRBV29-1 and TRBJ2-3, with D possibly being TRBD1 or TRBD2 (5 bases each). V was clipped by 4 bases and J by 2 bases, with 19 bases between them. The CDR3 length is 16 residues. Per germline, CDR1 SQVTM and CDR2 ANQGSEA. The CDR3 reads CSVAPGLSRPTDTQYF. For the CDR3, the DNA is TGCAGCGTTGCCCCGGGGCTATCCAGGCCCACAGATACGCAGTATTTT.

Of note for this clonotype: Since a much larger clone is just one base distant, this may be a read error. The V and J genes are TRBV20-1 and TRBJ2-4; D call uncertain. The CDR3 totals 15 residues. The V gene's germline CDR1 is DFQATT and CDR2 SNEGSKA (reference sequence). The CDR3 DNA is TGCAGTGCTAGAGATCCCCGGATAGCCAAAAAAATTCAGTACTTC. Translation: CSARDPRIAKKIQYF.

This clonotype was seen many times. This sequence joins TRBV10-1 and TRBJ2-7, with D perhaps TRBD2 (6 bases). The V and J ends lost 2 bases and 0 bases respectively, with 8 bases between them. CDR1 and CDR2 from the germline V gene are WNHNN and SYGVQD (reference sequence). CDR3 length: 14 residues. The DNA of the CDR3 is TGCGCCAGCAGTGAGGGAGGGAGCTCCTACGAGCAGTACTTC. It is translated as CASSEGGSSYEQYF.

This clonotype was counted at least ten times. The gene calls are TRBV5-1 and TRBJ2-3; unclear D gene. Germline V gene data show CDR1 as SGHRS and CDR2 as YFSETQ. Trimming removed 2 bases from V and 4 bases from J, with 5 bases in between. The CDR3 has 12 amino acids. The CDR3 DNA sequence: TGCGCCAGCAGCTTCGGGTCAGATACGCAGTATTTT. Protein product: CASSFGSDTQYF.

There are many counts of this clonotype. The chain recombines TRBV5-1 with TRBJ2-5; D could derive from TRBD1 or TRBD2 (5 bases each). Germline V gene lookup returns CDR1 SGHRS and CDR2 YFSETQ. The CDR3 loop spans 15 amino acids. Trimming cost V 2 bases and J 0 bases, with 11 bases left between them. CDR3 amino acids: CASSFGALYQETQYF. The CDR3 nucleotides are TGCGCCAGCAGCTTCGGGGCACTGTACCAAGAGACCCAGTACTTC.

This clonotype was counted many times. The V call is TRBV5-1, the J call TRBJ2-1; possibly TRBD2 for D (6 bases). The V and J ends lost 2 bases and 10 bases respectively, with 16 bases between them. Germline V lookup: CDR1 SGHRS, CDR2 YFSETQ. The CDR3 covers 14 residues. The CDR3 region is CASSFGRLEGEQFF. CDR3 bases: TGCGCCAGCAGCTTCGGGAGACTAGAAGGGGAGCAGTTCTTC.

This clonotype is medium-sized within its sample. The chain has TRBV7-9 and TRBJ1-5; 7 bases are a match to TRBD1. Germline CDR1 SEHNR, CDR2 FQNEAQ (reference sequence). The CDR3 length is 15 residues. The V segment lost 5 bases and the J segment 5 bases; nucleotides outside the gene matches: 9. The CDR3 nucleotides are TGTGCCAGCAGCCTAACAGGGGCAGGGGATCAGCCCCAGCATTTT. This encodes CASSLTGAGDQPQHF.

This clonotype was observed at least ten times. J is TRBJ2-1 and V is TRBV5-1, with 8 bases aligning to TRBD2. Trimming at V came to 4 bases and at J to 7 bases, leaving 7 bases not matched to a gene. This CDR3 region has 14 residues. The germline V gene has CDR1 SGHRS and CDR2 YFSETQ. The CDR3, as DNA: TGCGCCAGCAGCAGGGGAATAGCGGGAAATGAGCAGTTCTTC. The encoded protein is CASSRGIAGNEQFF.

On this clonotype itself: A much larger clone sits a single nucleotide away, making a read error possible. This chain joins TRBV20-1 and TRBJ2-3, with D maybe TRBD1 (5 bases). This CDR3 is built from 16 residues. Germline V gene lookup returns CDR1 DFQATT and CDR2 SNEGSKA (reference sequence). For the CDR3, the DNA is TGCAGTGATAGAGACCCCTCAGGGTGGGGCACAGATACGCAGTATTTT. As protein: CSDRDPSGWGTDTQYF.